The clone carrying this T cell receptor beta chain was recorded at least ten times. This entry belongs to a study of early T cells in non-severe SARS-CoV-2 infection. About the research overall: Sequencing used unsorted whole-blood bulk RNA, so chains lack pairing.

This CDR3 is 13 amino acids long. V gave up 3 bases and J gave up 4 bases; unmatched junction bases: 0. The TCR library protocol was used to attach unique molecular identifiers. These identifiers were attached to individual cDNA molecules. Each CDR3 protein is one row after TCRdb ran MiXCR on the 5' RACE reads. Of about 26,000 distinct CDR3 sequences detected, approximately 4.6% appear once; the ten largest clones hold around 4.5%. The receptor's source is an adult who was a healthcare worker with PCR-confirmed SARS-CoV-2 infection or an uninfected control (not recorded which). Sequences were obtained from whole blood. The chain is built from TRBV12-3 or TRBV12-4 and TRBJ2-1; TRBD2 matches at 7 bases. CDR3: CASSFGGYNEQFF. The CDR3 coding sequence is TGTGCCAGCAGTTTCGGGGGGTACAATGAGCAGTTCTTC.